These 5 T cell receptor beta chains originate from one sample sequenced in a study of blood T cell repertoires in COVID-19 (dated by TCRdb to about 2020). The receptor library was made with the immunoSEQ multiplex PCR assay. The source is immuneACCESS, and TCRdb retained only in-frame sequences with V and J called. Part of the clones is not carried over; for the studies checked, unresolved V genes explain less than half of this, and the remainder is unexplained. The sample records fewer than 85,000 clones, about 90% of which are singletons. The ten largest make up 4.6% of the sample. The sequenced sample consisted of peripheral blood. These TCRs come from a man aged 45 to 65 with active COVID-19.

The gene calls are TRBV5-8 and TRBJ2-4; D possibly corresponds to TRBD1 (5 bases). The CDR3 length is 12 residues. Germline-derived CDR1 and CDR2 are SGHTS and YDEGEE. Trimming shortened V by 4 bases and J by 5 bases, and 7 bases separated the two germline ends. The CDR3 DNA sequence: TGTGCCAGCAGCAAACAGGAAAACATTCAGTACTTC. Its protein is CASSKQENIQYF.

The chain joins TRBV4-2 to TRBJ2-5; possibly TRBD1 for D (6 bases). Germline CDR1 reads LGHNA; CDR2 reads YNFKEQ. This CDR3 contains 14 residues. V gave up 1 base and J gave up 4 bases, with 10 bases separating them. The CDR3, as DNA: TGTGCCAGCAGCCAAGTCAGGGGAGTAGAGACCCAGTACTTC. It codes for CASSQVRGVETQYF.

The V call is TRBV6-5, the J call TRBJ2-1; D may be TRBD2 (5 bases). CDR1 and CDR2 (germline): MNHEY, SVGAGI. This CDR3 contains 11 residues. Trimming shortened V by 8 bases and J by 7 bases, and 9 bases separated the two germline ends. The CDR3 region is CASFPGNEQFF. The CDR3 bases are TGTGCCAGCTTCCCGGGGAATGAGCAGTTCTTC.

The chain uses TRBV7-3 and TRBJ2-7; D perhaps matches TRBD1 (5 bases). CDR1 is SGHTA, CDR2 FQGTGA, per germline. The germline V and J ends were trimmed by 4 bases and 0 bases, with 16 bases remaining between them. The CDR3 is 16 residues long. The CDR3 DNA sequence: TGTGCCAGCAGCTCATCAGGGAATTTTGACTCCTACGAGCAGTACTTC. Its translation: CASSSSGNFDSYEQYF.

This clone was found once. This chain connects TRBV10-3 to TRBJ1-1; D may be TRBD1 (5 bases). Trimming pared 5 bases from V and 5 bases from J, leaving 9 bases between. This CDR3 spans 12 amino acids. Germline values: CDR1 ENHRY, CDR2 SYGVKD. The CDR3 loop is CAISQSGTEAFF. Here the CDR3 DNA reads TGTGCCATCAGTCAATCAGGGACTGAAGCTTTCTTT.